Below, 4 T cell receptor beta chains from the same sample are listed, as sequenced in a study of neoadjuvant anti-PD-1 for oral cavity cancer. Profiled with immunoSEQ multiplex PCR; TCRdb holds only in-frame clones, not every one. The table includes nearly 7,000 clones, roughly 70% detected once. The sequencing here drew on PBMCs, taken before nivolumab (anti-PD-1) treatment. The receptors come from a person aged 40 to 85 with oral cavity squamous cell carcinoma.

The V gene is TRBV5-4, the J gene TRBJ2-6; D is unresolved. CDR3 length: 16 amino acids. Trimming took 0 bases from V and 0 from J, leaving 7 bases between them. Per germline, CDR1 SGHNT and CDR2 YYREEE (reference sequence). The CDR3 loop is CASSLGSNSGANVLTF. CDR3 bases: TGTGCCAGCAGCTTGGGATCCAACTCTGGGGCCAACGTCCTGACTTTC.

On this clone itself: Different DNA sequences within this sample yield the same CDR3. The gene calls are TRBV27 and TRBJ2-2; weak D call: TRBD1 (5 bases). V was clipped by 2 bases and J by 2 bases, with 6 bases between them. The CDR3 has 14 residues. Germline V gene data show CDR1 as MNHEY and CDR2 as SMNVEV (reference sequence). DNA of the CDR3: TGTGCCAGCAGTTTAGACAGAAACACCGGGGAGCTGTTTTTT. It yields the protein CASSLDRNTGELFF.

This chain joins TRBV7-8 and TRBJ1-2; D is uncertain. The germline V gene encodes CDR1 SGHVS and CDR2 FQNEAQ. The CDR3 length is 11 residues. V dropped 4 bases and J dropped 4 bases, with 4 bases sitting between them. DNA for the CDR3: TGTGCCAGCAGCTCCTCCTATGGCTACACCTTC. Amino acids: CASSSSYGYTF. Based on the CDR3 plus reference TRBV7-8 and TRBJ1-2, the full variable domain is GAGVSQSPRYKVAKRGQDVALRCDPISGHVSLFWYQQALGQGPEFLTYFQNEAQLDKSGLPSDRFFAERPEGSVSTLKIQRTQQEDSAVYLCASSSSYGYTFGSGTRLTVV.

The chain is built from TRBV7-2 and TRBJ1-1; 7 nucleotides agree with TRBD1. Looked up from germline, CDR1 is SGHTA and CDR2 is FQGNSA. Unmatched junction bases numbered 4, after V lost 0 bases and J lost 6 bases. This CDR3 region has 14 residues. The CDR3 spells CASSLAKQGAEAFF. In DNA form, the CDR3 reads TGTGCCAGCAGCTTAGCTAAGCAGGGGGCTGAAGCTTTCTTT.